This T cell receptor (beta chain) was retrieved from a study of PD-L1 blockade in urothelial cancer. For the study at large: Men with urothelial cancer arising in the bladder made up most of the roughly 30 patients. Blood analysis was done at 3 weeks (second dose) and 6 weeks after treatment began.

The assay was immunoSEQ multiplex PCR, and TCRdb's table has in-frame clones only and misses some. Of roughly 63,000 clones in the sample, roughly 76% were seen once. Specified time point: pretreatment peripheral blood. After removal of 1 base from V and 1 base from J, the junction contained 0 bases not matched to a gene. The CDR3 extends over 14 amino acids. Germline-derived CDR1 and CDR2 are SQVTM and ANQGSEA. This clonotype originated in a man aged 65-85 years with urothelial cancer. Sequencing used PBMCs, obtained around atezolizumab (anti-PD-L1) treatment. This rearrangement joins TRBV29-1 to TRBJ2-1, with 8 nucleotides matching TRBD2. The CDR3 here is CSVEGLASYNEQFF. CDR3 sequence (DNA): TGCAGCGTTGAAGGACTAGCGTCCTACAATGAGCAGTTCTTC.